Listed here are 27 T cell receptor beta chains from one sample, sequenced in a study of a mutant IDH1 vaccine in newly diagnosed glioma. Documented time point: week 23, last vaccination. Vaccination comprised doses that each held 300 ug of mutant IDH1 20-mer peptide, plus topical imiquimod. No antigen has been assigned to these receptors. Clones were read by immunoSEQ multiplex PCR, and TCRdb kept only the in-frame ones, dropping some. Among about 65,000 clones listed, about 85% were seen once. The starting material was PBMCs, obtained from a glioma patient whose treatment included an IDH1 peptide vaccine. The receptors derive from a man between 25 and 39 years old with glioma.

V usage is TRBV14 and J usage is TRBJ2-1; possible D gene TRBD1, 5 bases. Trimming shortened V by 1 base and J by 8 bases, and 15 bases separated the two germline ends. Germline V CDR1 and CDR2: SGHDN, FVKESK. The CDR3 spans 15 residues. Here the CDR3 reads CASSQVRSRRDEQFF. The CDR3 bases are TGTGCCAGCAGCCAAGTCAGATCTCGCAGGGATGAGCAGTTCTTC.

The genes are TRBV5-1 and TRBJ2-3, with 12 bases lining up with TRBD2. CDR3 length: 18 amino acids. Germline loops: CDR1 SGHRS, CDR2 YFSETQ. Trimming took 0 bases from V and 6 from J; bases not matched to a gene: 11. The CDR3 spells CASSLAGASGGARDTQYF. The CDR3, as DNA: TGCGCCAGCAGCTTGGCCGGGGCTAGCGGGGGGGCCCGCGATACGCAGTATTTT.

This sequence joins TRBV9 and TRBJ1-2; D is uncertain. V lost 4 bases, J lost 3 bases, and 10 bases lay in between. The CDR3 covers 13 residues. Germline V gives CDR1 SGDLS, CDR2 YYNGEE. In DNA, the CDR3 is TGTGCCAGCAGCCCCCCGGTTGACTATGGCTACACCTTC. Protein sequence: CASSPPVDYGYTF.

The J gene is TRBJ1-2, the V gene TRBV7-2, with D perhaps TRBD1 (5 bases). Germline loops: CDR1 SGHTA, CDR2 FQGNSA. V lost 7 bases to trimming and J lost 7 bases, with 16 bases between them. The length of the CDR3 is 13 residues. CDR3 nucleotides: TGTGCCAGCACCCTGGGGGGGAAACGTGGCTACACCTTC. It is translated as CASTLGGKRGYTF.

This clone showed up just a few times. Here the CDR3 reads CASSGLNTEAFF. CDR3 sequence (DNA): TGTGCCAGCAGCGGGCTGAACACTGAAGCTTTCTTT. The J gene is TRBJ1-1, the V gene TRBV9; no clear D gene. This CDR3 has 12 amino acids. Germline CDR1 SGDLS, CDR2 YYNGEE. V lost 3 bases and J lost 0, with 3 bases in between.

The chain is built from TRBV18 and TRBJ1-4; D is unclear. The CDR3 has 15 amino acids. V lost 3 bases to trimming and J lost 0 bases, with 8 bases between them. Looked up from germline, CDR1 is KGHSH and CDR2 is LQKENI. This CDR3 reads CASSPDGATNEKLFF. DNA of the CDR3: TGTGCCAGCTCACCGGACGGGGCAACTAATGAAAAACTGTTTTTT.

In DNA form, the CDR3 reads TGTGCCAGCAGCAGAGGGAGGACACCCTTCACAGATACGCAGTATTTT. Translating it yields CASSRGRTPFTDTQYF. This chain connects TRBV5-8 to TRBJ2-3, with TRBD2 as a possible D gene (6 bases). Trimming pared 4 bases from V and 2 bases from J, leaving 17 bases between. Looked up from germline, CDR1 is SGHTS and CDR2 is YDEGEE. The CDR3 is 16 residues long.

This clone was seen a single time. V gene TRBV7-9 combines with J gene TRBJ2-2, with D possibly matching TRBD2 (5 bases). Germline V gives CDR1 SEHNR, CDR2 FQNEAQ (reference sequence). Trimming took off 8 bases at V and 5 bases at J, with 21 bases between the two ends. CDR3 length: 16 amino acids. The CDR3 protein is CASLLHQFRETGELFF. The CDR3 DNA reads TGTGCCAGCTTACTTCATCAGTTTCGGGAAACCGGGGAGCTGTTTTTT.

The V and J genes are TRBV28 and TRBJ1-5; D gene unclear. V gave up 1 base and J gave up 6 bases, with 10 bases separating them. The CDR3 is made up of 14 amino acids. CDR1 and CDR2 (germline): MDHEN, SYDVKM. The CDR3 DNA is TGTGCCAGCAGTTTATCGACAACCCGTCAGCCCCAGCATTTT. Amino acids: CASSLSTTRQPQHF.

This chain links TRBV2 with TRBJ1-5; tentative D call: TRBD1 (5 bases). V was trimmed by 1 base and J by 3 bases, leaving 7 bases between them. This CDR3 contains 14 residues. CDR1 and CDR2 (germline): SNHLY, FYNNEI. The CDR3 reads CASSEGGTNQPQHF. In nucleotides, the CDR3 is TGTGCCAGCAGTGAAGGGGGGACCAATCAGCCCCAGCATTTT.

The chain couples TRBV4-1 to TRBJ2-7; 12 bases are a match to TRBD1. The CDR3 has 15 amino acids. Germline CDR1 and CDR2: MGHRA and YSYEKL. J lost 5 bases, V lost 5 bases, and 7 bases had no gene match. The CDR3 nucleotides read TGCGCCAGCAGCTCCCGGGACAGGGGGCTTCACGAGCAGTACTTC. This translates into CASSSRDRGLHEQYF.

Only a few counts were recorded for this clone. The chain uses TRBV4-1 and TRBJ1-5; D unclear. V lost 4 bases and J 6 bases, leaving 16 bases between the germline ends. This CDR3 region has 15 residues. Germline lookup yields CDR1 MGHRA and CDR2 YSYEKL. The CDR3 bases are TGCGCCAGCAGCCCTCCCGGGCGAGTACGTCAGCCCCAGCATTTT. This codes for CASSPPGRVRQPQHF.

In the case of this clone: A read error may account for a junction end that differs from germline. V is TRBV6-4 and J is TRBJ1-2; D perhaps matches TRBD1 (6 bases). This CDR3 is built from 15 residues. The germline V gene has CDR1 MRHNA and CDR2 SNTAGT. CDR3 in amino acids: CASSYSQGVGYGYTF. CDR3 bases: TGTGCCAGCAGTTACTCACAGGGAGTTGGCTATGGCTACACCTTC.

This clone was detected only once. This chain joins TRBV7-9 and TRBJ2-5; D not certain. The CDR3 length is 14 residues. The germline V gene encodes CDR1 SEHNR and CDR2 FQNEAQ (reference sequence). V lost 8 bases and J 4 bases, leaving 17 bases between the germline ends. In DNA form, the CDR3 reads TGTGCCAGCGGCCAATCCCGGGTGGGAGAGACCCAGTACTTC. Its protein is CASGQSRVGETQYF.

This chain links TRBV18 with TRBJ1-2; D perhaps matches TRBD1 (6 bases). CDR1 KGHSH and CDR2 LQKENI come from the germline V gene. V was pared by 3 bases and J by 6 bases, with 14 bases between. This CDR3 spans 14 amino acids. CDR3 sequence reads: CASSPFQGWDGYTF. The CDR3 nucleotides are TGTGCCAGCTCACCCTTCCAGGGGTGGGATGGCTACACCTTC.

This chain links TRBV28 with TRBJ1-2; 9 bases map to TRBD1. Germline lookup yields CDR1 MDHEN and CDR2 SYDVKM. The CDR3 covers 12 residues. V dropped 8 bases and J dropped 8; count of bases not matched to a gene: 6. CDR3 nucleotides: TGTGCCAGCGCCACAGGGGGCAAGGGCTACACCTTC. Translation gives CASATGGKGYTF.

This clone was picked up one time. The rearrangement links TRBV4-1 to TRBJ1-1; no reliable D call. CDR3 length equals 14 residues. V lost 4 bases and J lost 6, with 15 bases in between. CDR1 MGHRA and CDR2 YSYEKL come from the germline V gene. CDR3 coding DNA: TGCGCCAGCAGCCGAGAATCCCTTGGGGCTGAAGCTTTCTTT. Its translation is CASSRESLGAEAFF.

The chain links TRBV10-2 to TRBJ2-7; TRBD1 agrees at 8 bases. With 6 bases clipped from V and 7 bases from J, the junction kept 14 bases outside the gene matches. Germline values: CDR1 WSHSY, CDR2 SAAADI. CDR3 size: 15 residues. CDR3 loop: CASRPTGALRGEQYF. CDR3 bases: TGCGCCAGCAGGCCGACAGGGGCGCTCAGGGGGGAGCAGTACTTC.

The genes are TRBV7-6 and TRBJ1-6; TRBD1 matches 8 bases. The germline CDR1 and CDR2 sequences are SGHVS and FNYEAQ. V lost 1 base, J lost 9 bases, and 11 bases stayed unmatched. The CDR3 is 17 amino acids. For the CDR3, the DNA is TGTGCCAGCAGCTTAGACCGGCCAGGGGGCGCGGGTTCACCCCTCCACTTT. Translated, it gives CASSLDRPGGAGSPLHF.

V usage is TRBV2 and J usage is TRBJ2-5, with TRBD1 matching over 7 bases. The CDR3 covers 12 residues. Per germline, CDR1 SNHLY and CDR2 FYNNEI. Unmatched junction bases numbered 3, after V lost 8 bases and J lost 3 bases. CDR3 nucleotide sequence: TGTGCCAGCGGAGGACAGGAAGAGACCCAGTACTTC. Encoded protein: CASGGQEETQYF.

The chain combines TRBV9 with TRBJ2-1; 7 positions agree with TRBD1. Trimming cost V 5 bases and J 4 bases; bases outside gene matches: 9. The CDR3 is made up of 15 amino acids. Germline CDR1 reads SGDLS; CDR2 reads YYNGEE. The CDR3 is CASSYTGDQYNEQFF. The CDR3, as DNA: TGTGCCAGCAGTTATACAGGGGACCAATACAATGAGCAGTTCTTC.

This chain joins TRBV9 and TRBJ1-3; a weak D match, TRBD1 (5 bases). Germline loops: CDR1 SGDLS, CDR2 YYNGEE. This CDR3 has 14 amino acids. With 5 bases removed from V and 0 bases from J, the gap between germline ends came to 9 bases. CDR3 protein: CASSTGYSGNTIYF. The CDR3 nucleotides are TGTGCCAGCAGTACAGGATACTCTGGAAACACCATATATTTT.

CDR3: CASSLAFPGPTDTQYF. The CDR3, as DNA: TGTGCCAGCAGTTTAGCTTTTCCGGGGCCCACAGATACGCAGTATTTT. The chain links TRBV27 to TRBJ2-3; D may correspond to TRBD1 or TRBD2 (5 bases each). Germline V gene lookup returns CDR1 MNHEY and CDR2 SMNVEV (reference sequence). The CDR3 covers 16 residues. V lost 2 bases to trimming and J lost 2 bases, with 14 bases between them.

The CDR3 loop reads CASSLGTSGFYEQYF. For the CDR3, the DNA is TGTGCCAGCAGCCTCGGGACTAGCGGGTTCTACGAGCAGTACTTC. The chain employs TRBV6-5 and TRBJ2-7, with 12 positions matching TRBD2. The junction had 6 bases not matched to a gene; V was cut back by 6 bases and J by 3 bases. Per the germline V gene, CDR1 is MNHEY and CDR2 is SVGAGI. The length of the CDR3 is 15 residues.

This clone was seen a single time. The V gene is TRBV11-2, the J gene TRBJ2-1; 8 positions match TRBD2. The J segment lost 5 bases and the V segment lost 5 bases, leaving 11 bases of the junction unmatched. There are 16 residues in the CDR3. Germline lookup yields CDR1 SGHAT and CDR2 FQNNGV. CDR3 DNA sequence: TGTGCCAGCAGCCATCCGACTATAGCGGGGAACAATGAGCAGTTCTTC. Encoded protein: CASSHPTIAGNNEQFF.

The rearrangement uses TRBV9 and TRBJ2-1; D possibly matches TRBD1 or TRBD2 (5 bases each). The CDR3 has 15 amino acids. CDR1 is SGDLS and CDR2 is YYNGEE in the germline V gene. V was pared by 4 bases and J by 5 bases, with 16 bases between. The CDR3 sequence is CASSPGRTPNNEQFF. DNA for the CDR3: TGTGCCAGCAGCCCGGGACGGACCCCGAACAATGAGCAGTTCTTC.

This chain joins TRBV6-5 and TRBJ2-7; D is perhaps TRBD1 or TRBD2 (6 bases each). Trimming pared 0 bases from V and 3 bases from J, leaving 15 bases between. This CDR3 has 16 residues. CDR1 and CDR2 (germline): MNHEY, SVGAGI. In DNA, the CDR3 is TGTGCCAGCAGTTACTCTTGGGGGGCCAAATACTACGAGCAGTACTTC. It specifies CASSYSWGAKYYEQYF.